A single sample is the source of the 9 T cell receptor beta chains below, sequenced in a study of response to subunit inactivated influenza vaccine. TCRdb recomputed calls from the RT-PCR reads with MiXCR, one row per CDR3 protein. The sample yields 650,000 to 800,000 distinct CDR3 sequences, less than 20% seen once. The sequenced sample was PBMCs from blood, obtained 4 to 6 days after vaccination. The receptors come from a middle-aged man who received an inactivated influenza vaccine.

This clonotype was recorded a few times. Mismatch with germline at one junction end may stem from a read error. The chain employs TRBV6-1 and TRBJ2-1; D gene unclear. Germline V gene data show CDR1 as MNHNS and CDR2 as SASEGT. This CDR3 has 13 amino acids. The CDR3 loop is CASGESSYNEQFF. As DNA, the CDR3 is TGTGCCAGCGGTGAGAGCTCCTACAATGAGCAGTTCTTC.

This clonotype was seen more than once but under ten times. The chain uses TRBV7-6 and TRBJ2-2; D gene unclear. Trimming removed 5 bases at V and 6 bases at J, with 13 bases between. CDR3 length equals 14 residues. Germline V CDR1 and CDR2: SGHVS, FNYEAQ. The CDR3 sequence is CASSPLPLSGELFF. The CDR3 DNA follows: TGTGCCAGCAGCCCCCTGCCCCTATCCGGGGAGCTGTTTTTT.

The V gene is TRBV5-1, the J gene TRBJ2-3; D gene uncertain. CDR1 and CDR2 (germline): SGHRS, YFSETQ. The V end lost 0 bases, the J end lost 2 bases, and 10 bases lay between the germline ends. The CDR3 extends over 15 amino acids. For the CDR3, the DNA is TGCGCCAGCAGCTTGGGAAGAGCTGCCACAGATACGCAGTATTTT. Encoded protein: CASSLGRAATDTQYF.

The rearrangement uses TRBV2 and TRBJ2-7; D is unresolved. The CDR3 sequence is 15 residues long. V lost 8 bases, J lost 0 bases, and 17 bases lay in between. Germline V gives CDR1 SNHLY, CDR2 FYNNEI. The CDR3 is CASQSPRPSSYEQYF. The DNA for the CDR3 is TGTGCCAGCCAGAGTCCCCGACCAAGCTCCTACGAGCAGTACTTC. The full variable domain, its missing parts supplied by reference TRBV2 and TRBJ2-7, is EPEVTQTPSHQVTQMGQEVILRCVPISNHLYFYWYRQILGQKVEFLVSFYNNEISEKSEIFDDQFSVERPDGSNFTLKIRSTKLEDSAMYFCASQSPRPSSYEQYFGPGTRLTVT.

This clonotype is a singleton in its sample. The rearrangement joins TRBV12-3 or TRBV12-4 to TRBJ2-7; 9 bases agree with TRBD1. The CDR3 loop spans 14 amino acids. With 2 bases clipped from V and 6 bases from J, the junction kept 5 bases outside the gene matches. CDR3 DNA sequence: TGTGCCAGCAGTTTAAATGACAGGGGGGGCGAGCAGTACTTC. This codes for CASSLNDRGGEQYF.

This chain joins TRBV6-5 and TRBJ2-3; 7 positions match TRBD2. In germline, CDR1 is MNHEY, CDR2 SVGAGI. The V and J ends lost 4 bases and 5 bases, in that order; junction bases with no gene match: 6. The CDR3 has 14 amino acids. The CDR3 nucleotides read TGTGCCAGCAGTTTGGGGAGGGTAAAAGATACGCAGTATTTT. Its translation is CASSLGRVKDTQYF.

The chain couples TRBV27 to TRBJ2-7, with D possibly matching TRBD2 (5 bases). This CDR3 spans 15 amino acids. CDR1 and CDR2 from the germline V gene are MNHEY and SMNVEV (reference sequence). V lost 3 bases and J lost 2, with 14 bases in between. DNA of the CDR3: TGTGCCAGCAGTTTCGGGTGGGAGATTGCCTACGAGCAGTACTTC. Translated: CASSFGWEIAYEQYF.

The chain couples TRBV3-1 to TRBJ2-3, with 7 bases aligning to TRBD2. Looked up from germline, CDR1 is LGHDT and CDR2 is YNNKEL (reference sequence). This CDR3 has 14 residues. The V segment lost 2 bases and the J segment 6 bases; nucleotides outside the gene matches: 5. The CDR3 bases are TGTGCCAGCAGCCAATCTATCGGGGGGGATACGCAGTATTTT. As protein: CASSQSIGGDTQYF.

The table lists this clonotype with a few counts. This rearrangement joins TRBV11-2 to TRBJ2-3, with 7 bases identical to TRBD2. Germline V lookup: CDR1 SGHAT, CDR2 FQNNGV. Trimming at V came to 6 bases and at J to 11 bases, leaving 11 bases not matched to a gene. The CDR3 contains 13 residues. CDR3 amino acids: CASRAGRQGEQYF. The CDR3 DNA sequence: TGTGCCAGCAGAGCGGGACGCCAAGGGGAGCAGTATTTT.